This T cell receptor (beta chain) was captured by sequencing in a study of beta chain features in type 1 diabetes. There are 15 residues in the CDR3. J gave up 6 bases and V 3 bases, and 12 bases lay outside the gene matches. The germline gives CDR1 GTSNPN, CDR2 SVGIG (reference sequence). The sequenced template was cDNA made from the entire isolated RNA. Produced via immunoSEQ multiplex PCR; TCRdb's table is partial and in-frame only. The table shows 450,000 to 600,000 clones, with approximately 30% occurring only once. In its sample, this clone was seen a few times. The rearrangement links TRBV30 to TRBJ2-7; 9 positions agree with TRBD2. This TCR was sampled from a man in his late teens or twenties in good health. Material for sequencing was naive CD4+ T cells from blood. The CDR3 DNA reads TGTGCCTGGAGCCCTGCCCGAGCGGGAGGTTCCGAGCAGTACTTC. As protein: CAWSPARAGGSEQYF.